A single sample gave rise to the 11 T cell receptor beta chains below, sequenced in a study of T cell responses to AZD1222 COVID-19 vaccine. The table came from immunoSEQ multiplex PCR; TCRdb's copy has only in-frame clones and leaves some out. The sample gives over 95,000 clones, more than 80% of which show up once; about 13% is in the top ten. The material sequenced was peripheral blood, taken on day 0 of AZD1222 vaccination. The receptors come from an adult in good health.

The chain carries TRBV18 and TRBJ1-6, with a possible D match to TRBD1 (5 bases). Germline V gene lookup returns CDR1 KGHSH and CDR2 LQKENI. CDR3 length equals 17 residues. Trimming took off 4 bases at V and 8 bases at J, with 21 bases between the two ends. This chain's CDR3 is CASSRKTGRGLDSPLHF. The CDR3, as DNA: TGTGCCAGCTCACGTAAAACAGGCCGCGGTTTGGATTCACCCCTCCACTTT.

The genes are TRBV7-2 and TRBJ1-1; D not resolved. Germline V gene sequence: CDR1 SGHTA, CDR2 FQGNSA. The CDR3 consists of 12 residues. Trimming stripped 2 bases from V and 8 bases from J, with 9 bases between. The CDR3 DNA reads as TGTGCCAGCAGCTTACGCCGGGTCGAAGCTTTCTTT. Translated, it gives CASSLRRVEAFF.

The CDR3 sequence: CASSEQGEVREQYF. In DNA, the CDR3 is TGTGCCAGCAGCGAACAGGGCGAGGTGAGGGAGCAGTACTTC. V gene TRBV27 combines with J gene TRBJ2-7; tentatively, D is TRBD1 (6 bases). Germline CDR1 and CDR2: MNHEY and SMNVEV (reference sequence). Trimming shortened V by 6 bases and J by 7 bases, and 19 bases separated the two germline ends. The CDR3 is 14 amino acids.

V and J are TRBV7-3 and TRBJ2-2; D is uncertain. This CDR3 contains 14 residues. Germline values: CDR1 SGHTA, CDR2 FQGTGA. Between the trimmed V and J ends, which lost 5 bases and 6 bases, there was a span of 13 bases. CDR3 protein: CASSAHKESGELFF. The DNA of the CDR3 is TGTGCCAGCAGCGCCCACAAGGAATCCGGGGAGCTGTTTTTT.

The V and J genes are TRBV3-1 (or the pseudogene TRBV3-2) and TRBJ2-7; 7 bases are shared with TRBD2. CDR3 length equals 14 residues. Looked up from germline, CDR1 is LGHDT and CDR2 is YNNKEL (reference sequence). V shed 5 bases, J shed 3 bases, and the junction held 7 bases outside the gene matches. CDR3 amino acids: CASSSRGVDYEQYF. CDR3 nucleotides: TGTGCCAGCAGCTCCCGGGGGGTGGACTACGAGCAGTACTTC.

CDR3 DNA sequence: TGTGCCAGCAGCATCGGGACAGGGACGGCGGGCTACACCTTC. Translated, it gives CASSIGTGTAGYTF. This chain connects TRBV6-5 to TRBJ1-2; TRBD1 agrees at 9 bases. J lost 8 bases, V lost 6 bases, and 10 bases had no gene match. CDR3 length equals 14 residues. Germline assignment: CDR1 MNHEY and CDR2 SVGAGI.

V is TRBV4-1 and J is TRBJ2-7; D remains ambiguous. CDR3 length: 15 residues. V gave up 0 bases and J gave up 3 bases, with 12 bases separating them. CDR1 is MGHRA, CDR2 YSYEKL, per germline. In nucleotides, the CDR3 is TGCGCCAGCAGCCAAGATCTGTCCCTCCTCTACGAGCAGTACTTC. This sequence encodes CASSQDLSLLYEQYF.

This clone was counted only a few times. The genes are TRBV30 and TRBJ1-2; TRBD1 agrees at 10 bases. With 2 bases clipped from V and 5 bases from J, the junction kept 5 bases outside the gene matches. The CDR3 loop spans 14 amino acids. Germline V gives CDR1 GTSNPN, CDR2 SVGIG (reference sequence). The CDR3 is CAWSRDRGGYGYTF. In DNA form, the CDR3 reads TGTGCCTGGAGTCGGGACAGGGGCGGGTATGGCTACACCTTC. The full variable domain, rest sourced from reference TRBV30 and TRBJ1-2, is SQTIHQWPATLVQPVGSPLSLECTVEGTSNPNLYWYRQAAGRGLQLLFYSVGIGQISSEVPQNLSASRPQDRQFILSSKKLLLSDSGFYLCAWSRDRGGYGYTFGSGTRLTVV.

The chain couples TRBV18 to TRBJ2-7; TRBD1 might be the D (5 bases). The CDR3 has 13 residues. Germline lookup yields CDR1 KGHSH and CDR2 LQKENI. Trimming shortened V by 0 bases and J by 6 bases, and 9 bases separated the two germline ends. The CDR3: CASSPPTGSEQYF. The CDR3 bases are TGTGCCAGCTCACCACCCACAGGTTCCGAGCAGTACTTC.

The rearrangement uses TRBV3-1 (or the pseudogene TRBV3-2) and TRBJ2-2; D is possibly TRBD2 (5 bases). Germline values: CDR1 LGHDT, CDR2 YNNKEL (reference sequence). V was cut by 1 base and J by 2 bases, with 5 bases left in between. The CDR3 spans 14 residues. CDR3 coding DNA: TGTGCCAGCAGCCAAGGACTAAACACCGGGGAGCTGTTTTTT. Its protein is CASSQGLNTGELFF.

The chain is built from TRBV18 and TRBJ2-1; 7 bases match TRBD2. V lost 6 bases and J lost 5; bases outside the gene matches: 4. Germline loops: CDR1 KGHSH, CDR2 LQKENI. The CDR3 consists of 13 residues. The CDR3 sequence is CASSLLADNEQFF. CDR3 sequence (DNA): TGTGCCAGCTCCCTTCTAGCGGACAATGAGCAGTTCTTC.